This T cell receptor (beta chain) originates from a study of OX40 agonist ivuxolimab in advanced cancers. Across the study: An anti-OX40 (CD134) antibody with agonistic activity, ivuxolimab, was administered to patients. Three patients had partial responses: one hepatocellular carcinoma, two cutaneous melanoma.

Findings of the study overall: Expanded clones tended on average to be more numerous among CD8+ T cells than CD4+. Clonal expansion was seen in CD4+ and CD8+ blood T cells by week 6 at 0.1 to 3.0 mg/kg.

In regard to this clone: Its antigen is as yet unknown.

Assay used: immunoSEQ multiplex PCR; TCRdb lists only in-frame clones, some missing. The sample holds fewer than 80,000 clones, around 89% seen once. V dropped 3 bases and J dropped 1; count of bases not matched to a gene: 1. The CDR3 spans 15 residues. Per the germline V gene, CDR1 is SEHNR and CDR2 is FQNEAQ (reference sequence). The sequence was collected from an adult with an advanced solid tumor such as melanoma, head and neck, liver or kidney cancer. The source was CD4+ or CD8+ T cells sorted from blood, collected in a trial of the OX40 agonist ivuxolimab. The chain links TRBV7-9 to TRBJ2-1, with 9 positions matching TRBD1. CDR3 DNA sequence: TGTGCCAGCAGCTTTGACAGGGGGTCCTACAATGAGCAGTTCTTC. It is translated as CASSFDRGSYNEQFF.